The TCR beta chain under discussion was sequenced for a study of CD8+ T cells in alopecia areata. Findings and caveats of the study: It was observed that many expanded lesional clones persisted in scalp and blood during tofacitinib.

CDR3 length equals 13 residues. The germline CDR1 and CDR2 sequences are GTSNPN and SVGIG (reference sequence). V dropped 3 bases and J dropped 7 bases, with 10 bases sitting between them. Comments on this clone: The antigen remains unidentified.

As to treatment: oral pan-JAK inhibitor, 5-10 mg twice daily. The sequencing template was cDNA reverse transcribed from extracted RNA. This table comes from immunoSEQ multiplex PCR, and its TCRdb copy is limited to in-frame clones, with some not included. The data show a few hundred thousand clones, around 66% seen once. The sequence derives from a human donor with alopecia areata. Sequencing was performed on CD4+ T cells sorted from blood, taken at week 44, from a patient treated with tofacitinib. The V gene is TRBV30, the J gene TRBJ1-6; D is undetermined. CDR3 nucleotide sequence: TGTGCCTGGAGGCAGATAGAGAATTCACCCCTCCACTTT. Protein product: CAWRQIENSPLHF.